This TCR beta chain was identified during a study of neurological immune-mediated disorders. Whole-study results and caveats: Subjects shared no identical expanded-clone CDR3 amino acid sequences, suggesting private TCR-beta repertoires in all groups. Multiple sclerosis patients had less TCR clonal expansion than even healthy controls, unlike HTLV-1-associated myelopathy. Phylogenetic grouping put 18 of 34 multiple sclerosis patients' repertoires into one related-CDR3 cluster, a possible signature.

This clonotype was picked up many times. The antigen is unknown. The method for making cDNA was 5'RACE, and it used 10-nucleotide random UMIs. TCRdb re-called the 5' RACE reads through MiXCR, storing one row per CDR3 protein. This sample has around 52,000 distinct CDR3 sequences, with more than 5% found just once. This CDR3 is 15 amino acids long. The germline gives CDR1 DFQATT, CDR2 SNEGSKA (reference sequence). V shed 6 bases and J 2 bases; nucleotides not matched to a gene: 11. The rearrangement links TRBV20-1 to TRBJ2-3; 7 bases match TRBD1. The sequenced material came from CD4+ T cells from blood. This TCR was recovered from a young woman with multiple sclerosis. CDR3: CSASPGQLITDTQYF. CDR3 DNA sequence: TGCAGTGCCTCCCCGGGACAGCTGATCACAGATACGCAGTATTTT.